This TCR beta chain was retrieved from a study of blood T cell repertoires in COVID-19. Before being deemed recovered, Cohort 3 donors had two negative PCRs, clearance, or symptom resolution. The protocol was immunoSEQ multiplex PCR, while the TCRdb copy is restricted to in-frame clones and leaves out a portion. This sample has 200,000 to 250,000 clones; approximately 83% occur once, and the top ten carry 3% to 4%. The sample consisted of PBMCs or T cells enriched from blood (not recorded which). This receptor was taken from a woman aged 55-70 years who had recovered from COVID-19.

The DNA of the CDR3 is TGTGCCAGCAGGGAGGGGCGGTCTAGGCAGTTCTTC. Protein sequence: CASREGRSRQFF. This rearrangement joins TRBV6-5 to TRBJ2-1; a weak D match, TRBD2 (6 bases). CDR1 and CDR2 from the germline V gene are MNHEY and SVGAGI. The CDR3 has 12 residues. Trimming took 6 bases from V and 12 from J, leaving 15 bases between them.